The T cell receptor (beta chain) described here comes from a study of T cell changes during pregnancy in multiple sclerosis. The CDR3 runs to 15 residues. The V end was cut by 1 base, the J end by 7 bases, with 14 bases between. Germline V gene lookup returns CDR1 MGHRA and CDR2 YSYEKL. TCRdb's copy holds only in-frame clones and misses some; the assay was immunoSEQ multiplex PCR. The data hold tens of thousands of clones, with more than 85% observed a single time. This clonotype was sampled from a female donor with multiple sclerosis, enrolled in a pregnancy study. The chain combines TRBV4-1 with TRBJ1-5; D unclear. Sequences were derived from peripheral blood, sampled in the first trimester of pregnancy. The CDR3 DNA is TGCGCCAGCAGCCAAGTCCCCCTCACAAACCAGCCCCAGCATTTT. Amino acids: CASSQVPLTNQPQHF.